The 29 T cell receptor beta chains reported below all come from one sample, sequenced in a study of T cells in Graves' hyperthyroidism and ophthalmopathy. From RNA transcripts, TCR beta CDR3 regions were amplified. When the TCR CDR3 underwent first-round RT-PCR, the HTBI primer set was used. TCRdb re-called the multiplex PCR reads through MiXCR, storing one row per CDR3 protein. The table lists hundreds of thousands of distinct CDR3 sequences, roughly 15% of them singletons. Material: blood. The origin of the receptors is a woman aged 25-40 years with Graves' hyperthyroidism.

This clonotype was seen repeatedly, ten times or more. The chain is built from TRBV30 and TRBJ2-1; 7 bases align to TRBD2. The germline V gene encodes CDR1 GTSNPN and CDR2 SVGIG (reference sequence). V shed 3 bases, J shed 9 bases, and the junction held 14 bases outside the gene matches. There are 15 residues in the CDR3. CDR3 protein: CAWRTWGRAAGEQFF. CDR3 nucleotide sequence: TGTGCCTGGAGAACCTGGGGGAGGGCGGCGGGTGAGCAGTTCTTC.

The rearrangement uses TRBV7-6 and TRBJ1-2; D is unresolved. This CDR3 has 14 amino acids. The germline V gene has CDR1 SGHVS and CDR2 FNYEAQ. V lost 5 bases, J lost 3 bases, and 13 bases lay in between. The CDR3 sequence: CASSVAEADYGYTF. The CDR3 DNA reads as TGTGCCAGCAGCGTCGCTGAGGCGGACTATGGCTACACCTTC. Filled out from reference TRBV7-6 and TRBJ1-2, the complete variable domain reads GAGVSQSPRYKVTKRGQDVALRCDPISGHVSLYWYRQALGQGPEFLTYFNYEAQQDKSGLPNDRFSAERPEGSISTLTIQRTEQRDSAMYRCASSVAEADYGYTFGSGTRLTVV.

This clonotype was counted ten times or more. This chain joins TRBV11-3 and TRBJ2-3; a possible D gene is TRBD2 (6 bases). Germline-derived CDR1 and CDR2 are SGHNT and YENEEA. The CDR3 totals 13 residues. The V gene lost 9 bases and the J gene lost 1 base, with 11 bases spanning the gap. The DNA for the CDR3 is TGTGCCAGTACCGGGAGTGGCACAGATACGCAGTATTTT. Amino acids: CASTGSGTDTQYF.

This clonotype came up many times. The rearrangement links TRBV7-3 to TRBJ2-5; 7 nucleotides match TRBD1. The V and J ends lost 3 bases and 4 bases, in that order; junction bases with no gene match: 8. The CDR3 runs 15 residues. The V gene's germline CDR1 is SGHTA and CDR2 FQGTGA. CDR3 amino acids: CASSLGRGRGETQYF. CDR3 sequence (DNA): TGTGCCAGCAGCTTGGGTAGGGGGCGTGGAGAGACCCAGTACTTC.

This clonotype was seen only a few times. The chain has TRBV4-3 and TRBJ2-5, with D perhaps TRBD1 (6 bases). Trimming took 2 bases from V and 5 from J, leaving 9 bases between them. The germline gives CDR1 LGHNA, CDR2 YSLEER. CDR3 length: 13 amino acids. As DNA, the CDR3 is TGCGCCAGCAGCCAAAGAACAGGGGAGACCCAGTACTTC. Its protein is CASSQRTGETQYF.

The genes are TRBV5-8 and TRBJ1-5; no clear D gene. The CDR3 consists of 12 residues. With 4 bases removed from V and 5 bases from J, the gap between germline ends came to 7 bases. Germline V gives CDR1 SGHTS, CDR2 YDEGEE. The CDR3 here is CASSPTYQPQHF. The CDR3 DNA follows: TGTGCCAGCAGCCCGACGTATCAGCCCCAGCATTTT.

This clonotype occurred a few times. J is TRBJ2-6 and V is TRBV27; D is unresolved. The CDR3 extends over 13 amino acids. The V end was cut by 8 bases, the J end by 3 bases, with 8 bases between. Germline assignment: CDR1 MNHEY and CDR2 SMNVEV (reference sequence). CDR3: CASATYGANVLTF. The CDR3 nucleotides read TGTGCCAGCGCCACCTATGGGGCCAACGTCCTGACTTTC.

The CDR3: CASSDGTGHLYGYTF. The CDR3 DNA is TGTGCCAGCAGCGACGGGACCGGACACCTCTATGGCTACACCTTC. The chain combines TRBV5-5 with TRBJ1-2, with D perhaps TRBD1 (5 bases). V was pared by 4 bases and J by 4 bases, with 17 bases between. CDR3 size: 15 residues. Germline V gives CDR1 SGHKS, CDR2 YYEKEE (reference sequence). The variable domain in full, completed from reference TRBV5-5 and TRBJ1-2, reads DAGVTQSPTHLIKTRGQQVTLRCSPISGHKSVSWYQQVLGQGPQFIFQYYEKEERGRGNFPDRFSARQFPNYSSELNVNALLLGDSALYLCASSDGTGHLYGYTFGSGTRLTVV.

This clonotype showed up just a few times. The genes are TRBV5-1 and TRBJ2-2, with 14 nucleotides matching TRBD2. This CDR3 is built from 19 residues. After removal of 0 bases from V and 3 bases from J, the junction contained 7 bases not matched to a gene. Germline lookup yields CDR1 SGHRS and CDR2 YFSETQ. For the CDR3, the DNA is TGCGCCAGCAGCTTGGCGGGACTAGCGGGAGAGGTATACACCGGGGAGCTGTTTTTT. Amino acids: CASSLAGLAGEVYTGELFF.

The chain uses TRBV20-1 and TRBJ2-1, with no clear D. Trimming cost V 0 bases and J 10 bases, with 7 bases left between them. Germline lookup yields CDR1 DFQATT and CDR2 SNEGSKA (reference sequence). The CDR3 totals 11 residues. In DNA, the CDR3 is TGCAGTGCTAGAGAGGCTACCGAGCAGTTCTTC. Its protein is CSAREATEQFF.

This clonotype appeared many times. This chain links TRBV20-1 with TRBJ1-5, with D unclear. Germline-derived CDR1 and CDR2 are DFQATT and SNEGSKA (reference sequence). CDR3 length: 16 residues. V gave up 7 bases and J gave up 3 bases, with 22 bases separating them. CDR3 sequence reads: CSVFSGLKGSNQPQHF. The CDR3 DNA reads TGCAGTGTTTTTTCGGGCCTCAAGGGATCCAATCAGCCCCAGCATTTT.

The J gene is TRBJ2-2, the V gene TRBV28, with a possible D match to TRBD2 (6 bases). The CDR3 runs to 13 residues. Trimming removed 5 bases from V and 7 bases from J, with 11 bases in between. The germline V gene encodes CDR1 MDHEN and CDR2 SYDVKM. In nucleotides, the CDR3 is TGTGCCAGCAGTGGGACTCCGAGCGGGGAGCTGTTTTTT. Translating gives CASSGTPSGELFF. Variable domain in full (rest from reference TRBV28 and TRBJ2-2): DVKVTQSSRYLVKRTGEKVFLECVQDMDHENMFWYRQDPGLGLRLIYFSYDVKMKEKGDIPEGYSVSREKKERFSLILESASTNQTSMYLCASSGTPSGELFFGEGSRLTVL.

This clonotype showed up many times. The rearrangement uses TRBV12-3 or TRBV12-4 and TRBJ2-7, with 7 nucleotides matching TRBD2. The CDR3 length is 12 residues. With V trimmed by 8 bases and J by 4 bases, 5 bases remained unmatched. The CDR3 is CASSGLGYEQYF. CDR3 coding DNA: TGTGCCAGCTCTGGACTAGGTTACGAGCAGTACTTC.

This clonotype was counted a few times. The V call is TRBV12-3 or TRBV12-4, the J call TRBJ1-5; 7 bases line up with TRBD1. After removal of 2 bases from V and 0 bases from J, the junction contained 10 bases not matched to a gene. The CDR3 extends over 18 amino acids. The CDR3 nucleotides are TGTGCCAGCAGTTTAACCGGGACAGTCACTCGTAGCAATCAGCCCCAGCATTTT. Amino acid sequence: CASSLTGTVTRSNQPQHF.

The genes are TRBV5-4 and TRBJ2-5; D is possibly TRBD2 (5 bases). CDR1 SGHNT and CDR2 YYREEE come from the germline V gene (reference sequence). Trimming left V 4 bases short and J 11 bases short, with 12 bases between. The CDR3 extends over 11 amino acids. The CDR3, as DNA: TGTGCCAGCAGCGCCTCGGGGTTTCAGTACTTC. It translates to CASSASGFQYF.

This clonotype was detected only a few times. The chain uses TRBV6-2 or TRBV6-3 and TRBJ2-5; a possible D gene is TRBD1 (6 bases). Per the germline V gene, CDR1 is MNHEY and CDR2 is SVGEGT. The length of the CDR3 is 16 residues. The V gene lost 6 bases and the J gene lost 14 bases, with 31 bases spanning the gap. For the CDR3, the DNA is TGTGCCAGCAGCCCACCACCACCCAGGGGACGGTGGGATTATTACTTC. Protein product: CASSPPPPRGRWDYYF.

Concerning this clonotype: A clone one base away is much larger, so this may be a read error. The chain joins TRBV5-1 to TRBJ2-1, with D perhaps TRBD2 (6 bases). Trimming took off 7 bases at V and 3 bases at J, with 17 bases between the two ends. CDR3 length: 15 amino acids. Germline CDR1 SGHRS, CDR2 YFSETQ. CDR3 amino acids: CASFPDYPRYNEQFF. CDR3 nucleotide sequence: TGCGCCAGCTTCCCGGACTACCCTCGCTACAATGAGCAGTTCTTC.

The chain carries TRBV27 and TRBJ2-1, with D unclear. Trimming stripped 7 bases from V and 8 bases from J, with 15 bases between. This CDR3 has 13 amino acids. Per the germline V gene, CDR1 is MNHEY and CDR2 is SMNVEV (reference sequence). The CDR3: CASTLFWGHEQFF. The CDR3 region has the DNA TGTGCCAGCACTCTCTTTTGGGGTCATGAGCAGTTCTTC.

This clonotype was seen a few times. V gene TRBV4-1 combines with J gene TRBJ1-1; the D gene is possibly TRBD1 (5 bases). This CDR3 has 13 residues. V was shortened by 4 bases and J by 7 bases, with 13 bases between the two germline ends. Germline V CDR1 and CDR2: MGHRA, YSYEKL. The CDR3 bases are TGCGCCAGCAGCCCCGGCGGGACCCTTGAAGCTTTCTTT. It specifies CASSPGGTLEAFF.

This clonotype was observed at least ten times. This chain joins TRBV2 and TRBJ2-2; the D gene is possibly TRBD2 (5 bases). V was trimmed by 3 bases and J by 2 bases, leaving 7 bases between them. The CDR3 covers 14 residues. In germline, CDR1 is SNHLY, CDR2 FYNNEI. CDR3 DNA sequence: TGTGCCAGCAGTGAGCGACTAAACACCGGGGAGCTGTTTTTT. It translates to CASSERLNTGELFF.

The chain employs TRBV11-2 and TRBJ2-7; TRBD2 matches 9 bases. V lost 2 bases and J lost 5; bases outside the gene matches: 7. CDR1 and CDR2 from the germline V gene are SGHAT and FQNNGV. The CDR3 has 15 residues. The CDR3 DNA follows: TGTGCCAGCAGCTTATCCCGCGGGAGGGCCAACGAGCAGTACTTC. This gives the protein CASSLSRGRANEQYF.

This clonotype has a count of ten or more. CDR3 in amino acids: CASSWEPGVGEQYF. CDR3 DNA sequence: TGTGCCAGCAGCTGGGAGCCAGGAGTCGGCGAGCAGTACTTC. The chain joins TRBV7-6 to TRBJ2-7; the D gene is possibly TRBD2 (5 bases). The CDR3 sequence is 14 residues long. Trimming shortened V by 4 bases and J by 6 bases, and 16 bases separated the two germline ends. Per germline, CDR1 SGHVS and CDR2 FNYEAQ. Full variable domain (outside the CDR3, taken from reference TRBV7-6 and TRBJ2-7): GAGVSQSPRYKVTKRGQDVALRCDPISGHVSLYWYRQALGQGPEFLTYFNYEAQQDKSGLPNDRFSAERPEGSISTLTIQRTEQRDSAMYRCASSWEPGVGEQYFGPGTRLTVT.

The chain is built from TRBV5-1 and TRBJ2-7, with D hard to call. Germline assignment: CDR1 SGHRS and CDR2 YFSETQ. V was cut by 4 bases and J by 6 bases, with 14 bases left in between. The CDR3 totals 13 residues. In DNA form, the CDR3 reads TGCGCCAGCAGCACGGCCCCCGCCGGCGAGCAGTACTTC. Its translation is CASSTAPAGEQYF.

This clonotype was recorded many times. The chain couples TRBV28 to TRBJ2-3, with D perhaps matching TRBD1 or TRBD2 (6 bases each). The ends were cut back, 0 bases at V and 6 bases at J, with 7 bases in the middle. Germline V gene lookup returns CDR1 MDHEN and CDR2 SYDVKM. The CDR3 length is 13 residues. The CDR3 sequence: CASSLWGGDTQYF. The CDR3 nucleotides are TGTGCCAGCAGTTTATGGGGGGGCGATACGCAGTATTTT. The variable domain in full, completed from reference TRBV28 and TRBJ2-3, reads DVKVTQSSRYLVKRTGEKVFLECVQDMDHENMFWYRQDPGLGLRLIYFSYDVKMKEKGDIPEGYSVSREKKERFSLILESASTNQTSMYLCASSLWGGDTQYFGPGTRLTVL.

This clonotype was found many times. CDR3 DNA sequence: TGTGCCAGCACCGCCGGCGGAGGCAGCGTCTATGGCTACACCTTC. This codes for CASTAGGGSVYGYTF. The chain joins TRBV28 to TRBJ1-2; D unclear. CDR3 length: 15 residues. Trimming removed 7 bases at V and 4 bases at J, with 19 bases between. The germline V gene encodes CDR1 MDHEN and CDR2 SYDVKM.

There are many counts of this clonotype. The gene calls are TRBV28 and TRBJ1-2; a possible D gene is TRBD1 (5 bases). This CDR3 has 13 residues. V was cut by 6 bases and J by 4 bases, with 12 bases left in between. Germline loops: CDR1 MDHEN, CDR2 SYDVKM. DNA for the CDR3: TGTGCCAGCAGCCCGGGAGGGACCTATGGCTACACCTTC. Protein product: CASSPGGTYGYTF.

The rearrangement uses TRBV5-1 and TRBJ2-7; 9 bases map to TRBD1. Trimming took 0 bases from V and 5 from J; bases not matched to a gene: 9. The CDR3 spans 16 residues. Per the germline V gene, CDR1 is SGHRS and CDR2 is YFSETQ. The chain's CDR3 is CASSLGARTGVNEQYF. Here the CDR3 DNA reads TGCGCCAGCAGCTTGGGAGCCAGGACAGGGGTAAACGAGCAGTACTTC.

This clonotype was seen many times. The chain uses TRBV2 and TRBJ2-3; D is unclear. This CDR3 is 14 amino acids long. CDR1 and CDR2 from the germline V gene are SNHLY and FYNNEI. Trimming pared 8 bases from V and 1 base from J, leaving 13 bases between. CDR3 coding DNA: TGTGCCAGCGACCCCGGACGGGGCACAGATACGCAGTATTTT. This gives the protein CASDPGRGTDTQYF.

The sample holds a few counts of this clonotype. The chain carries TRBV27 and TRBJ1-5, with D perhaps TRBD1 (5 bases). Germline values: CDR1 MNHEY, CDR2 SMNVEV (reference sequence). The CDR3 length is 16 residues. V gave up 4 bases and J gave up 5 bases, with 18 bases separating them. The CDR3 coding sequence is TGTGCCAGCAGTTCCGACAGACGATCGGGGGATCAGCCCCAGCATTTT. Translated, it gives CASSSDRRSGDQPQHF.